Presented here are 21 T cell receptor beta chains from one specimen sequenced in a study of blood T cell repertoires in COVID-19. The protocol was immunoSEQ multiplex PCR, while the TCRdb copy is restricted to in-frame clones and leaves out a portion. The sample has around 220,000 clones, about 88% seen once; the top ten hold 2% to 2.5%. Sample: peripheral blood. These receptors were obtained from a woman aged 35 to 49 who had recovered from COVID-19.

This clone is a singleton in its sample. The chain employs TRBV20-1 and TRBJ2-5; 7 bases are shared with TRBD2. Germline assignment: CDR1 DFQATT and CDR2 SNEGSKA (reference sequence). J lost 5 bases, V lost 3 bases, and 6 bases had no gene match. The CDR3 runs to 13 residues. This chain's CDR3 is CSASARGGETQYF. CDR3 DNA sequence: TGCAGTGCTAGTGCCCGGGGAGGGGAGACCCAGTACTTC.

The V and J genes are TRBV5-4 and TRBJ2-7, with TRBD2 matching 8 bases. The CDR3 consists of 14 residues. V trimming: 5 bases; J trimming: 3 bases; junction bases outside the gene matches: 7. The germline V gene encodes CDR1 SGHNT and CDR2 YYREEE (reference sequence). The CDR3 spells CASSRAGVGYEQYF. In DNA form, the CDR3 reads TGTGCCAGCAGTAGAGCGGGAGTAGGCTACGAGCAGTACTTC.

This chain links TRBV21-1 with TRBJ1-3; no check of the table's D call, TRBD1, against the DNA was made. TRBV21-1 corresponds to a pseudogene. This CDR3 is 15 amino acids long. The chain's CDR3 is CASSKAKGAGNTIYF. The CDR3 DNA reads as TGTGCCAGCAGCAAAGCCAAGGGGGCGGGAAACACCATATATTTT.

About this clone itself: The sample holds other DNA sequences that translate to the same CDR3. The CDR3 DNA is TGTGCCAGTAGCTCCACAGGGACTGGAAACACCATATATTTT. Protein: CASSSTGTGNTIYF. This chain joins TRBV19 and TRBJ1-3, with D perhaps TRBD1 (6 bases). The CDR3 spans 14 residues. The V gene lost 6 bases and the J gene lost 2 bases, with 11 bases spanning the gap. The V gene's germline CDR1 is LNHDA and CDR2 SQIVND (reference sequence).

The chain links TRBV5-1 to TRBJ1-3, with 7 positions matching TRBD1. The V gene's germline CDR1 is SGHRS and CDR2 YFSETQ. The CDR3 length is 17 residues. The V and J ends lost 0 bases and 0 bases, in that order; junction bases with no gene match: 6. CDR3 sequence (DNA): TGCGCCAGCAGCTTGGATGGGACAGCCAGCTCTGGAAACACCATATATTTT. Its protein is CASSLDGTASSGNTIYF. Full variable domain (outside the CDR3, taken from reference TRBV5-1 and TRBJ1-3): KAGVTQTPRYLIKTRGQQVTLSCSPISGHRSVSWYQQTPGQGLQFLFEYFSETQRNKGNFPGRFSGRQFSNSRSEMNVSTLELGDSALYLCASSLDGTASSGNTIYFGEGSWLTVV.

V is TRBV7-2 and J is TRBJ1-6; D ambiguous. The CDR3 has 15 residues. Per the germline V gene, CDR1 is SGHTA and CDR2 is FQGNSA. Trimming stripped 5 bases from V and 8 bases from J, with 16 bases between. The CDR3 loop is CASSPPGFDHSPLHF. CDR3 in DNA: TGTGCCAGCAGCCCCCCGGGGTTTGATCATTCACCCCTCCACTTT.

This clone was seen a single time. The CDR3 nucleotides are TGTGCCAGCAGCCCCGGGGGGGGGACTAATGAAAAACTGTTTTTT. This translates into CASSPGGGTNEKLFF. This chain links TRBV9 with TRBJ1-4; the D gene is possibly TRBD1 (5 bases). Trimming cost V 4 bases and J 2 bases, with 12 bases left between them. Germline CDR1 and CDR2: SGDLS and YYNGEE. The CDR3 loop spans 15 amino acids.

The chain employs TRBV19 and TRBJ2-7; D possibly corresponds to TRBD1 (5 bases). Between the trimmed V and J ends, which lost 6 bases and 2 bases, there was a span of 11 bases. Germline V gene sequence: CDR1 LNHDA, CDR2 SQIVND (reference sequence). This CDR3 is 13 amino acids long. The CDR3 sequence is CASSSDRTYEQYF. The CDR3 DNA reads TGTGCCAGTAGCTCCGACAGAACCTACGAGCAGTACTTC.

Worth noting for this clone: Different DNA sequences within this sample yield the same CDR3. The chain recombines TRBV19 with TRBJ2-7; 10 nucleotides match TRBD1. Germline loops: CDR1 LNHDA, CDR2 SQIVND (reference sequence). V was clipped by 11 bases and J by 0 bases; unmatched bases: 4. The CDR3 runs 13 residues. CDR3 DNA sequence: TGTGCCTCCCGGGACAGGGGCTCCTACGAGCAGTACTTC. Its protein product is CASRDRGSYEQYF. The full variable domain, completed using reference TRBV19 and TRBJ2-7, is DGGITQSPKYLFRKEGQNVTLSCEQNLNHDAMYWYRQDPGQGLRLIYYSQIVNDFQKGDIAEGYSVSREKKESFPLTVTSAQKNPTAFYLCASRDRGSYEQYFGPGTRLTVT.

The chain recombines TRBV19 with TRBJ2-5; 8 bases align to TRBD1. With V trimmed by 6 bases and J by 0 bases, 9 bases remained unmatched. Looked up from germline, CDR1 is LNHDA and CDR2 is SQIVND (reference sequence). The CDR3 spans 16 residues. DNA for the CDR3: TGTGCCAGTAGGACGACAGGGGTGGGGTACCAAGAGACCCAGTACTTC. Translated: CASRTTGVGYQETQYF.

The chain carries TRBV30 and TRBJ2-7; a weak D match, TRBD1 (6 bases). This CDR3 has 14 amino acids. V lost 3 bases, J lost 2 bases, and 14 bases lay in between. Germline-derived CDR1 and CDR2 are GTSNPN and SVGIG (reference sequence). The CDR3 protein is CAWRTGRDTYEQYF. DNA for the CDR3: TGTGCCTGGAGGACGGGACGGGACACCTACGAGCAGTACTTC.

This clone was recorded a few times. The J gene is TRBJ2-7, the V gene TRBV4-3; 8 nucleotides line up with TRBD1. J lost 3 bases, V lost 1 base, and 8 bases had no gene match. CDR3 length equals 16 residues. Germline V gene sequence: CDR1 LGHNA, CDR2 YSLEER. CDR3 DNA sequence: TGCGCCAGCAGCCAAGCGTGGACAGGGCAGTACTACGAGCAGTACTTC. Its translation is CASSQAWTGQYYEQYF.

This chain uses TRBV11-3 with TRBJ2-7; TRBD2 agrees at 12 bases. Germline loops: CDR1 SGHNT, CDR2 YENEEA. The CDR3 extends over 16 amino acids. The trim removed 3 bases at V and 5 bases at J, leaving 8 bases unmatched. CDR3 in DNA: TGTGCCAGCAGCTTTGTGCGACTAGCGGGAGTCGACGAGCAGTACTTC. Residues: CASSFVRLAGVDEQYF. The full variable domain, with the rest looked up from reference TRBV11-3 and TRBJ2-7, is EAGVVQSPRYKIIEKKQPVAFWCNPISGHNTLYWYLQNLGQGPELLIRYENEEAVDDSQLPKDRFSAERLKGVDSTLKIQPAELGDSAVYLCASSFVRLAGVDEQYFGPGTRLTVT.

This clone was observed a single time. The V and J genes are TRBV5-1 and TRBJ2-2; 9 bases are a match to TRBD2. Germline CDR1 SGHRS, CDR2 YFSETQ. The CDR3 has 17 amino acids. V shed 4 bases, J shed 0 bases, and the junction held 7 bases outside the gene matches. CDR3 sequence: CASSPGASGANTGELFF. The CDR3 nucleotides are TGCGCCAGCAGCCCCGGAGCTAGCGGGGCGAACACCGGGGAGCTGTTTTTT.

In this sample, this clone turned up once. The chain employs TRBV11-3 and TRBJ1-4; 9 positions match TRBD1. The CDR3 runs 14 residues. Germline V gene sequence: CDR1 SGHNT, CDR2 YENEEA. Unmatched junction bases numbered 5, after V lost 4 bases and J lost 8 bases. The CDR3 loop is CASSSGQGPEKLFF. Here the CDR3 DNA reads TGTGCCAGCAGCTCGGGACAGGGACCCGAAAAACTGTTTTTT.

This clone was picked up one time. The rearrangement links TRBV29-1 to TRBJ2-7, with D unclear. Germline CDR1 and CDR2: SQVTM and ANQGSEA. The CDR3 covers 11 residues. Between the trimmed V and J ends, which lost 4 bases and 2 bases, there was a span of 6 bases. The chain's CDR3 is CSVGNPYEQYF. The CDR3 DNA follows: TGCAGCGTTGGTAATCCCTACGAGCAGTACTTC.

The V call is TRBV5-1, the J call TRBJ1-2; 7 bases line up with TRBD1. V lost 4 bases, J lost 9 bases, and 15 bases stayed unmatched. The CDR3 loop spans 15 amino acids. Germline V gene sequence: CDR1 SGHRS, CDR2 YFSETQ. As DNA, the CDR3 is TGCGCCAGCAGCCCGGGACAGTCACGAACTCATAGCTACACCTTC. It specifies CASSPGQSRTHSYTF.

V gene TRBV6-2 or TRBV6-3 combines with J gene TRBJ2-5, with TRBD1 as a possible D gene (7 bases). The CDR3 runs 15 residues. Germline V lookup: CDR1 MNHEY, CDR2 SVGEGT. Trimming stripped 2 bases from V and 3 bases from J, with 13 bases between. The DNA for the CDR3 is TGTGCCAGCAGTTACGTTGGGGGGACAGAAGAGACCCAGTACTTC. Translated, it gives CASSYVGGTEETQYF.

This clone was counted once. J is TRBJ2-2 and V is TRBV29-1; 7 positions match TRBD2. The CDR3 is made up of 14 amino acids. From germline, CDR1 is SQVTM and CDR2 ANQGSEA. The V segment lost 5 bases and the J segment 6 bases; nucleotides outside the gene matches: 9. The CDR3 nucleotides are TGCAGCGTTAGAGGGCTAGGGAGGGCCGGGGAGCTGTTTTTT. This sequence encodes CSVRGLGRAGELFF.

The CDR3 loop reads CASSYGTKETQYF. The DNA of the CDR3 is TGTGCCAGCAGCTACGGGACAAAAGAGACCCAGTACTTC. This rearrangement joins TRBV7-3 to TRBJ2-5; tentative D call: TRBD1 (6 bases). Germline-derived CDR1 and CDR2 are SGHTA and FQGTGA. Trimming took off 4 bases at V and 3 bases at J, with 9 bases between the two ends. The CDR3 is 13 residues long.

This clone was counted only a few times. This sample also contains other DNA sequences that code for the same CDR3. The chain employs TRBV11-2 and TRBJ1-2, with D possibly being TRBD1 (5 bases). Germline CDR1 reads SGHAT; CDR2 reads FQNNGV. Trimming took 0 bases from V and 1 from J, leaving 6 bases between them. The CDR3 totals 14 residues. The CDR3 protein is CASSLEGGNYGYTF. CDR3 coding DNA: TGTGCCAGCAGCTTAGAGGGGGGTAACTATGGCTACACCTTC.